At least ten counts were recorded for the clone carrying this T cell receptor (beta chain). Its antigen remains unknown. This sample stems from a study of T cells after yellow fever vaccination. Each CDR3 protein is one row after TCRdb ran MiXCR on the 5' RACE reads. This sample carries 200,000 to 300,000 distinct CDR3 sequences, about 3.5% of them seen once, and the ten largest clones take under 20%. Study outcomes and limitations: Abundant clonotypes from the bulk population could have been carried over as contaminants into FACS-sorted repertoires. Among primary-vaccination clones, most reappeared after the booster, at 96% for CD4 and approximately 90% for CD8.

V was trimmed by 3 bases and J by 7 bases, leaving 21 bases between them. The CDR3 spans 15 residues. Per germline, CDR1 DFQATT and CDR2 SNEGSKA (reference sequence). The source of this sequence is a man between 18 and 29 years old who received the YFV17D yellow fever vaccine. V gene TRBV20-1 combines with J gene TRBJ1-2; the D gene is possibly TRBD1 (5 bases). Sequenced material: PBMCs, taken 15 days after the yellow fever booster vaccination. CDR3 loop: CSASLATAGNVGYTF. CDR3 bases: TGCAGTGCTAGCCTTGCGACAGCGGGTAATGTTGGCTACACCTTC.